The 30 T cell receptor beta chains given below trace back to one sample, sequenced in a study of cytomegalovirus exposure and HLA in healthy donors. The PCR had 60 Vbeta and 13 Jbeta primers. Produced via immunoSEQ multiplex PCR; TCRdb's table is partial and in-frame only. The table lists under 200,000 clones, around 84% of them singletons, with approximately 3% in the top ten. Sequencing was carried out using PBMCs. These receptors all stem from a woman in her thirties or forties in good health and CMV-seronegative.

V and J are TRBV7-9 and TRBJ2-3; a weak D match, TRBD1 (5 bases). The CDR3 is made up of 17 amino acids. Germline V gene data show CDR1 as SEHNR and CDR2 as FQNEAQ (reference sequence). Trimming pared 4 bases from V and 4 bases from J, leaving 21 bases between. The CDR3 DNA follows: TGTGCCAGCAGCTCGTTGCCCTACGACAGCAGTGCAGATACGCAGTATTTT. This gives the protein CASSSLPYDSSADTQYF.

V is TRBV5-1 and J is TRBJ2-7; 11 bases agree with TRBD1. Germline V CDR1 and CDR2: SGHRS, YFSETQ. Germline trimming cut 4 bases from V and 6 bases from J; bases unmatched to any gene: 3. The CDR3 spans 13 residues. The CDR3 loop is CASSPGQGGEQYF. The CDR3 DNA is TGCGCCAGCAGCCCGGGACAGGGGGGCGAGCAGTACTTC.

The chain recombines TRBV7-9 with TRBJ2-7, with 8 bases matching TRBD1. This CDR3 contains 16 residues. CDR1 and CDR2 (germline): SEHNR, FQNEAQ (reference sequence). J gave up 3 bases and V 1 base, and 8 bases lay outside the gene matches. CDR3 region: CASSLVNRGSGYEQYF. The CDR3 DNA reads TGTGCCAGCAGCTTAGTTAACAGGGGGAGCGGCTACGAGCAGTACTTC.

The V call is TRBV6-5, the J call TRBJ2-2; the D is unclear. V lost 3 bases and J 11 bases, leaving 13 bases between the germline ends. This CDR3 comprises 13 residues. Germline V CDR1 and CDR2: MNHEY, SVGAGI. The CDR3 reads CASSYHSFGELFF. The CDR3 DNA is TGTGCCAGCAGTTATCACAGCTTTGGAGAGCTGTTTTTT.

The V call is TRBV7-8, the J call TRBJ2-7; possibly TRBD1 for D (5 bases). Between the trimmed V and J ends, which lost 5 bases and 4 bases, there was a span of 9 bases. The CDR3 has 12 residues. Looked up from germline, CDR1 is SGHVS and CDR2 is FQNEAQ. Written as DNA, the CDR3 is TGTGCCAGCAGCCGGCAGGGTTACGAGCAGTACTTC. Translated: CASSRQGYEQYF.

This clone turned up a few times. The chain combines TRBV7-2 with TRBJ1-5, with 8 bases fitting TRBD1. Germline loops: CDR1 SGHTA, CDR2 FQGNSA. CDR3 length equals 13 residues. Trimming at V came to 5 bases and at J to 4 bases, leaving 1 base not matched to a gene. The CDR3: CASSRQGNQPQHF. Here the CDR3 DNA reads TGTGCCAGCAGCCGACAGGGGAATCAGCCCCAGCATTTT.

The sample holds one count of this clone. The chain combines TRBV27 with TRBJ1-2; TRBD1 is a possible D gene (5 bases). The CDR3 consists of 14 residues. The V gene lost 6 bases and the J gene lost 10 bases, with 21 bases spanning the gap. Germline CDR1 is MNHEY and CDR2 is SMNVEV (reference sequence). CDR3 DNA: TGTGCCAGCAGCGAGGGGAGGGCCTACTCAGTCTACACCTTC. This translates into CASSEGRAYSVYTF.

V usage is TRBV27 and J usage is TRBJ2-1; TRBD2 matches 13 bases. J lost 7 bases, V lost 5 bases, and 5 bases had no gene match. Germline CDR1 is MNHEY and CDR2 is SMNVEV (reference sequence). CDR3 size: 15 residues. The CDR3 protein is CASSSRGLAGNEQFF. As DNA, the CDR3 is TGTGCCAGCAGTAGCAGGGGACTAGCGGGAAATGAGCAGTTCTTC.

This chain connects TRBV11-2 to TRBJ2-2, with a tentative D call TRBD1 (6 bases). The CDR3 runs 14 residues. Trimming shortened V by 5 bases and J by 6 bases, and 13 bases separated the two germline ends. Germline values: CDR1 SGHAT, CDR2 FQNNGV. This chain's CDR3 is CASSAQGFAGELFF. For the CDR3, the DNA is TGTGCCAGCAGCGCCCAGGGGTTCGCCGGGGAGCTGTTTTTT.

The chain joins TRBV6-5 to TRBJ1-4; 7 bases align to TRBD1. This CDR3 is built from 16 residues. V lost 2 bases, J lost 8 bases, and 11 bases stayed unmatched. The germline V gene has CDR1 MNHEY and CDR2 SVGAGI. CDR3 nucleotide sequence: TGTGCCAGCAGTTACGGGACAGCGGCGAGACGGGAAAAACTGTTTTTT. Translation: CASSYGTAARREKLFF.

The chain combines TRBV2 with TRBJ2-7; D possibly corresponds to TRBD1 (5 bases). The CDR3 has 13 residues. Germline assignment: CDR1 SNHLY and CDR2 FYNNEI. The V and J ends lost 1 base and 5 bases respectively, with 9 bases between them. The CDR3 DNA is TGTGCCAGCAGTGAAGTCAGGGTGGACGAGCAGTACTTC. It translates to CASSEVRVDEQYF.

The V call is TRBV5-5, the J call TRBJ2-7, with D perhaps matching TRBD1 (5 bases). V gave up 1 base and J gave up 3 bases, with 11 bases separating them. CDR3 size: 14 residues. Germline V CDR1 and CDR2: SGHKS, YYEKEE (reference sequence). DNA of the CDR3: TGTGCCAGCAGCTTGCCCCAGGGCTACTACGAGCAGTACTTC. Translating gives CASSLPQGYYEQYF.

This rearrangement joins TRBV6-5 to TRBJ2-3, with D perhaps matching TRBD1 (6 bases). CDR3 length equals 13 residues. Germline loops: CDR1 MNHEY, CDR2 SVGAGI. V was shortened by 5 bases and J by 7 bases, with 13 bases between the two germline ends. The CDR3 spells CASSPDTGNTQYF. The CDR3 DNA sequence: TGTGCCAGCAGTCCCGACACAGGGAATACGCAGTATTTT.

The rearrangement joins TRBV6-5 to TRBJ1-3; TRBD1 agrees at 8 bases. Germline V lookup: CDR1 MNHEY, CDR2 SVGAGI. Trimming cost V 6 bases and J 3 bases; bases outside gene matches: 7. CDR3 length: 15 amino acids. In DNA, the CDR3 is TGTGCCAGCAGCAGGGGGGGACAGGTTGGAAACACCATATATTTT. Translation gives CASSRGGQVGNTIYF.

The chain is built from TRBV11-3 and TRBJ2-7; a possible D gene is TRBD2 (5 bases). Germline CDR1 reads SGHNT; CDR2 reads YENEEA. The CDR3 is made up of 15 amino acids. Between the trimmed V and J ends, which lost 6 bases and 3 bases, there was a span of 18 bases. The CDR3 sequence is CASSFGPGKNYEQYF. CDR3 DNA sequence: TGTGCCAGCAGTTTTGGGCCGGGGAAAAACTACGAGCAGTACTTC.

This clone was seen only once. The rearrangement links TRBV7-2 to TRBJ1-5, with no clear D. CDR3 length: 13 residues. Trimming took off 3 bases at V and 4 bases at J, with 7 bases between the two ends. Germline assignment: CDR1 SGHTA and CDR2 FQGNSA. CDR3 nucleotides: TGTGCCAGCAGCTTCTCACAGAATCAGCCCCAGCATTTT. It yields the protein CASSFSQNQPQHF. Full variable domain (rest looked up from reference TRBV7-2 and TRBJ1-5): GAGVSQSPSNKVTEKGKDVELRCDPISGHTALYWYRQSLGQGLEFLIYFQGNSAPDKSGLPSDRFSAERTGGSVSTLTIQRTQQEDSAVYLCASSFSQNQPQHFGDGTRLSIL.

The J gene is TRBJ1-1, the V gene TRBV4-1; 7 nucleotides match TRBD1. There are 15 residues in the CDR3. CDR1 is MGHRA and CDR2 is YSYEKL in the germline V gene. The J segment lost 0 bases and the V segment lost 4 bases, leaving 5 bases of the junction unmatched. CDR3 bases: TGCGCCAGCAGCCGGGGAGACAGGGTGAACACTGAAGCTTTCTTT. It is translated as CASSRGDRVNTEAFF.

This clone has more than one count but fewer than ten. This rearrangement joins TRBV9 to TRBJ2-3, with 11 bases aligning to TRBD2. The CDR3 contains 16 residues. Unmatched junction bases numbered 7, after V lost 7 bases and J lost 0 bases. Germline values: CDR1 SGDLS, CDR2 YYNGEE. In DNA, the CDR3 is TGTGCCAGCGGATTAGCGGGGGGGGATAGCACAGATACGCAGTATTTT. The encoded protein is CASGLAGGDSTDTQYF.

Only one count was recorded for this clone. V is TRBV7-9 and J is TRBJ1-3; D unclear. The germline gives CDR1 SEHNR, CDR2 FQNEAQ (reference sequence). Trimming removed 5 bases from V and 4 bases from J, with 6 bases in between. There are 12 residues in the CDR3. This CDR3 is CASSHTGNTIYF. CDR3 in DNA: TGTGCCAGCAGCCATACAGGAAACACCATATATTTT.

This chain uses TRBV28 with TRBJ2-1; 11 bases line up with TRBD1. The V gene's germline CDR1 is MDHEN and CDR2 SYDVKM. With V trimmed by 5 bases and J by 6 bases, 12 bases remained unmatched. The CDR3 is made up of 17 amino acids. The CDR3 loop reads CASSQTFGTGGGNEQFF. The CDR3 DNA follows: TGTGCCAGCAGTCAGACTTTTGGGACAGGGGGGGGCAATGAGCAGTTCTTC.

The chain employs TRBV5-1 and TRBJ1-4, with D possibly TRBD1 on 5 matching bases. The CDR3 has 16 amino acids. CDR1 SGHRS and CDR2 YFSETQ come from the germline V gene. V was clipped by 0 bases and J by 8 bases, with 17 bases between them. CDR3 region: CASSLAWQGEREKLFF. Written as DNA, the CDR3 is TGCGCCAGCAGCTTGGCCTGGCAGGGTGAAAGAGAAAAACTGTTTTTT.

The chain uses TRBV28 and TRBJ2-4; maybe TRBD2 (5 bases). Germline V CDR1 and CDR2: MDHEN, SYDVKM. This CDR3 contains 18 residues. V lost 6 bases and J lost 5, with 26 bases in between. CDR3: CASRREPGVPLPENIQYF. The CDR3 DNA reads as TGTGCCAGCAGGAGAGAGCCCGGGGTCCCACTCCCCGAAAACATTCAGTACTTC.

The V call is TRBV6-1, the J call TRBJ1-6; 7 nucleotides agree with TRBD1. CDR3 size: 15 residues. CDR1 is MNHNS, CDR2 SASEGT, per germline. The junction had 7 bases not matched to a gene; V was cut back by 4 bases and J by 7 bases. DNA of the CDR3: TGTGCCAGCAGTGCGCAGACAGGGTCAAATTCACCCCTCCACTTT. Protein product: CASSAQTGSNSPLHF.

This clone turned up a few times. The chain uses TRBV18 and TRBJ1-1, with D possibly being TRBD1 (6 bases). With 3 bases removed from V and 8 bases from J, the gap between germline ends came to 10 bases. Germline V CDR1 and CDR2: KGHSH, LQKENI. The CDR3 covers 12 residues. CDR3 coding DNA: TGTGCCAGCTCACCCCAACAGGGCGAAGCTTTCTTT. Amino acids: CASSPQQGEAFF.

V and J are TRBV6-4 and TRBJ1-2; 7 bases are a match to TRBD1. CDR3 length equals 13 residues. Germline V gene sequence: CDR1 MRHNA, CDR2 SNTAGT. The J segment lost 12 bases and the V segment lost 5 bases, leaving 12 bases of the junction unmatched. The CDR3 DNA reads TGTGCCAGCAGTAACACACCGACAGGGTCCCACACCTTC. This sequence encodes CASSNTPTGSHTF.

This clone was counted between two and nine times. The rearrangement joins TRBV10-3 to TRBJ2-7, with 10 bases fitting TRBD1. CDR1 and CDR2 (germline): ENHRY, SYGVKD. The CDR3 is made up of 14 amino acids. Trimming at V came to 6 bases and at J to 5 bases, leaving 7 bases not matched to a gene. This CDR3 reads CAISPGQGTHEQYF. In nucleotides, the CDR3 is TGTGCCATCAGCCCGGGACAGGGGACCCACGAGCAGTACTTC.

The chain carries TRBV7-6 and TRBJ2-1; D perhaps matches TRBD1 (6 bases). Per the germline V gene, CDR1 is SGHVS and CDR2 is FNYEAQ. Trimming pared 3 bases from V and 10 bases from J, leaving 13 bases between. The CDR3 consists of 13 residues. CDR3 sequence: CASSFTGPGEQFF. The CDR3 DNA reads TGTGCCAGCAGCTTTACAGGGCCAGGGGAGCAGTTCTTC. The full variable domain, rest sourced from reference TRBV7-6 and TRBJ2-1, is GAGVSQSPRYKVTKRGQDVALRCDPISGHVSLYWYRQALGQGPEFLTYFNYEAQQDKSGLPNDRFSAERPEGSISTLTIQRTEQRDSAMYRCASSFTGPGEQFFGPGTRLTVL.

This rearrangement joins TRBV27 to TRBJ1-2; D perhaps matches TRBD1 (6 bases). Germline assignment: CDR1 MNHEY and CDR2 SMNVEV (reference sequence). With 2 bases removed from V and 2 bases from J, the gap between germline ends came to 18 bases. The CDR3 has 17 amino acids. DNA for the CDR3: TGTGCCAGCAGTTTAAAACACGGGGTCGGGACAAACTATGGCTACACCTTC. Its protein is CASSLKHGVGTNYGYTF.

The chain uses TRBV6-5 and TRBJ2-1; D gene ambiguous. The germline V and J ends were trimmed by 6 bases and 6 bases, with 9 bases remaining between them. Germline values: CDR1 MNHEY, CDR2 SVGAGI. The CDR3 has 12 amino acids. As DNA, the CDR3 is TGTGCCAGCAGCCTTACCGGCAATGAGCAGTTCTTC. Protein product: CASSLTGNEQFF.

This clone has only a few counts. The chain uses TRBV5-4 and TRBJ1-1; D not certain. The germline V gene has CDR1 SGHNT and CDR2 YYREEE (reference sequence). Trimming removed 0 bases at V and 1 base at J, with 4 bases between. The CDR3 has 13 residues. The chain's CDR3 is CASSLDSNTEAFF. CDR3 coding DNA: TGTGCCAGCAGCTTGGACTCGAACACTGAAGCTTTCTTT.